The rows below give T cell receptor beta chains drawn from one sample of a study of blood T cell repertoires in COVID-19. Assay used: immunoSEQ multiplex PCR; TCRdb lists only in-frame clones, some missing. The repertoire includes 300,000 to 450,000 clones, 87% of them detected once, and 1.3% sits in the top ten. The specimen was PBMCs or T cells enriched from blood (not recorded which). Receptors were obtained from a man aged 30 to 39 who had recovered from COVID-19. CDR3s include the opening cysteine and the closing phenylalanine or tryptophan. The order of the fields is D gene, clone size, V gene, J gene, CDR3 protein, CDR3 DNA. The D gene is left open where the match is weak. Clone size is shown for a subset of rows, as once, few, many or a class of expanded clone.

D: NA
size: NA
V: TRBV4-1
J: TRBJ1-2
CDR3: CASSQGLTGGYTF
DNA: TGCGCCAGCAGCCAAGGTCTGACGGGTGGCTACACCTTC

D: NA
size: NA
V: TRBV18
J: TRBJ2-5
CDR3: CASSPLPGLWETQYF
DNA: TGTGCCAGCTCACCCCTCCCTGGCCTCTGGGAGACCCAGTACTTC

D: NA
size: NA
V: TRBV5-1
J: TRBJ2-2
CDR3: CASSLEGIYTGELFF
DNA: TGCGCCAGCAGTTTGGAGGGGATTTACACCGGGGAGCTGTTTTTT

D: NA
size: few
V: TRBV7-9
J: TRBJ2-2
CDR3: CASSFYPNTGELFF
DNA: TGTGCCAGCAGCTTTTATCCGAACACCGGGGAGCTGTTTTTT

D: NA
size: NA
V: TRBV5-1
J: TRBJ1-3
CDR3: CASSLGSSGNTIYF
DNA: TGCGCCAGCAGCTTGGGGAGTTCTGGAAACACCATATATTTT

D: TRBD2
size: NA
V: TRBV18
J: TRBJ2-3
CDR3: CASSPGLAGEYTDTQYF
DNA: TGTGCCAGCTCACCGGGACTAGCGGGGGAATACACAGATACGCAGTATTTT

D: NA
size: NA
V: TRBV5-1
J: TRBJ2-4
CDR3: CASSSPGTKGNIQYF
DNA: TGCGCCAGCAGCTCCCCCGGGACAAAGGGAAACATTCAGTACTTC

D: NA
size: NA
V: TRBV4-1
J: TRBJ2-5
CDR3: CASSQGWGSGSQETQYF
DNA: TGCGCCAGCAGCCAAGGGTGGGGTAGCGGTTCTCAAGAGACCCAGTACTTC

D: TRBD1
size: NA
V: TRBV29-1
J: TRBJ1-4
CDR3: CSVGRTGGEKLFF
DNA: TGCAGCGTGGGAAGGACAGGGGGAGAAAAACTGTTTTTT

D: TRBD1
size: NA
V: TRBV3-1/TRBV3-2
J: TRBJ2-1
CDR3: CASSQETRMWQGVLNEQFF
DNA: TGTGCCAGCAGCCAAGAAACCCGGATGTGGCAGGGGGTCCTAAATGAGCAGTTCTTC

D: TRBD1
size: NA
V: TRBV5-6
J: TRBJ1-5
CDR3: CASSFQGVGQPQHF
DNA: TGTGCCAGCAGCTTTCAGGGGGTAGGGCAGCCCCAGCATTTT

D: TRBD1
size: NA
V: TRBV13
J: TRBJ1-2
CDR3: CASRGQGVIGYTF
DNA: TGTGCCAGCAGGGGACAGGGGGTTATCGGCTACACCTTC

D: NA
size: NA
V: TRBV7-8
J: TRBJ1-2
CDR3: CASSLEGGRVPLGYTF
DNA: TGTGCCAGCAGCTTAGAGGGGGGGAGGGTTCCCCTAGGCTACACCTTC

D: NA
size: NA
V: TRBV11-3
J: TRBJ2-2
CDR3: CASSPHMTGELFF
DNA: TGTGCCAGCAGCCCTCACATGACCGGGGAGCTGTTTTTT

D: TRBD1
size: NA
V: TRBV5-1
J: TRBJ2-1
CDR3: CASSLVGQGLGEQFF
DNA: TGCGCCAGCAGCTTGGTGGGACAGGGGTTAGGTGAGCAGTTCTTC

D: TRBD2
size: NA
V: TRBV5-1
J: TRBJ2-3
CDR3: CASSLGSSGSSTDTQYF
DNA: TGCGCCAGCAGCTTGGGTTCTAGCGGATCTAGCACAGATACGCAGTATTTT

D: NA
size: NA
V: TRBV6-2/TRBV6-3
J: TRBJ2-1
CDR3: CASSYGKGGRFYNEQFF
DNA: TGTGCCAGCAGTTACGGTAAGGGGGGGAGATTCTACAATGAGCAGTTCTTC

D: NA
size: NA
V: TRBV19
J: TRBJ1-2
CDR3: CASSIPFIRVDSGFGYTF
DNA: TGTGCCAGTAGTATCCCCTTCATCCGTGTTGATTCAGGGTTTGGCTACACCTTC

D: NA
size: NA
V: TRBV18
J: TRBJ2-1
CDR3: CASSPPTGGDEQFF
DNA: TGTGCCAGCTCACCACCAACCGGCGGGGATGAGCAGTTCTTC

D: TRBD1
size: NA
V: TRBV18
J: TRBJ1-2
CDR3: CASSPDRAYGYTF
DNA: TGTGCCAGCTCCCCGGACAGGGCATATGGCTACACCTTC

D: NA
size: NA
V: TRBV5-1
J: TRBJ2-5
CDR3: CASSLDRQETQYF
DNA: TGCGCCAGCAGCTTGGACAGACAAGAGACCCAGTACTTC

D: NA
size: NA
V: TRBV10-3
J: TRBJ2-1
CDR3: CAISEPGDSYNEQFF
DNA: TGTGCCATCAGTGAGCCCGGAGACAGTTACAATGAGCAGTTCTTC

D: NA
size: NA
V: TRBV7-2
J: TRBJ1-1
CDR3: CASRFDRTNTEAFF
DNA: TGTGCCAGCAGATTCGACAGGACAAACACTGAAGCTTTCTTT

D: NA
size: NA
V: TRBV3-1/TRBV3-2
J: TRBJ2-5
CDR3: CASSQDLARQETQYF
DNA: TGTGCCAGCAGCCAAGACCTGGCCAGGCAAGAGACCCAGTACTTC

D: NA
size: once
V: TRBV5-6
J: TRBJ2-7
CDR3: CASSLLQGTYEQYF
DNA: TGTGCCAGCAGCCTTCTTCAGGGCACCTACGAGCAGTACTTC

D: NA
size: once
V: TRBV19
J: TRBJ1-2
CDR3: CASSIDPLEGYTF
DNA: TGTGCCAGTAGTATCGATCCCCTCGAGGGCTACACCTTC

D: TRBD1
size: few
V: TRBV7-9
J: TRBJ1-1
CDR3: CASSSTGVYTEAFF
DNA: TGTGCCAGCAGCTCGACAGGGGTGTATACTGAAGCTTTCTTT

D: NA
size: once
V: TRBV30
J: TRBJ1-5
CDR3: CAWSLGMGGAQPQHF
DNA: TGTGCCTGGAGTCTAGGTATGGGAGGCGCTCAGCCCCAGCATTTT

D: NA
size: NA
V: TRBV6-5
J: TRBJ2-2
CDR3: CASSYDYLTGELFF
DNA: TGTGCCAGCAGTTACGACTATCTGACCGGGGAGCTGTTTTTT

D: TRBD2
size: NA
V: TRBV7-9
J: TRBJ2-3
CDR3: CASSPTSGGARDTQYF
DNA: TGTGCCAGCAGCCCAACCAGCGGGGGGGCACGAGATACGCAGTATTTT

D: NA
size: NA
V: TRBV11-2
J: TRBJ1-4
CDR3: CASSLGAGVREKLFF
DNA: TGTGCCAGCAGCTTAGGGGCAGGGGTTCGTGAAAAACTGTTTTTT

D: TRBD1
size: once
V: TRBV29-1
J: TRBJ1-1
CDR3: CSVYVPGQENTEAFF
DNA: TGCAGCGTCTACGTCCCCGGACAGGAGAACACTGAAGCTTTCTTT

D: NA
size: NA
V: TRBV27
J: TRBJ1-2
CDR3: CASSLFTPDRSGINYGYTF
DNA: TGTGCCAGCAGTTTATTTACCCCCGACAGGTCAGGGATTAACTATGGCTACACCTTC

D: NA
size: NA
V: TRBV5-5
J: TRBJ1-1
CDR3: CASSHTGGVPNTEAFF
DNA: TGTGCCAGCAGCCATACTGGCGGTGTGCCGAACACTGAAGCTTTCTTT

D: NA
size: NA
V: TRBV19
J: TRBJ1-6
CDR3: CASSIGGQGRSPLHF
DNA: TGTGCCAGTAGTATAGGGGGTCAGGGTAGGTCACCCCTCCACTTT

D: NA
size: NA
V: TRBV18
J: TRBJ1-5
CDR3: CASSPGGGGNQPQHF
DNA: TGTGCCAGCTCACCAGGGGGGGGAGGCAATCAGCCCCAGCATTTT

D: NA
size: NA
V: TRBV27
J: TRBJ1-2
CDR3: CASSPDSKSYGYTF
DNA: TGTGCCAGCAGCCCGGACAGTAAAAGCTATGGCTACACCTTC

D: NA
size: once
V: TRBV28
J: TRBJ1-1
CDR3: CASRWTAEAFF
DNA: TGTGCCAGCAGATGGACAGCAGAAGCTTTCTTT

D: NA
size: NA
V: TRBV2
J: TRBJ1-2
CDR3: CASSEAGQYYGYTF
DNA: TGTGCCAGCAGTGAAGCGGGACAATACTATGGCTACACCTTC

D: NA
size: NA
V: TRBV4-1
J: TRBJ2-7
CDR3: CASSPGKGPSVDEQYF
DNA: TGCGCCAGCAGCCCCGGCAAGGGGCCCTCAGTCGACGAGCAGTACTTC

D: TRBD1
size: NA
V: TRBV14
J: TRBJ1-6
CDR3: CASSHIGQGNNSPLHF
DNA: TGTGCCAGCAGCCATATAGGACAGGGAAATAATTCACCCCTCCACTTT

D: NA
size: NA
V: TRBV20-1
J: TRBJ1-2
CDR3: CSARNLYGYTF
DNA: TGCAGTGCTAGGAACTTGTATGGCTACACCTTC

D: NA
size: NA
V: TRBV7-9
J: TRBJ2-2
CDR3: CASSQRDTGELFF
DNA: TGTGCCAGCAGCCAACGGGACACCGGGGAGCTGTTTTTT

D: NA
size: NA
V: TRBV7-6
J: TRBJ2-1
CDR3: CASSLRDNEQFF
DNA: TGTGCCAGCAGCTTGAGGGACAATGAGCAGTTCTTC

D: TRBD1
size: NA
V: TRBV9
J: TRBJ2-7
CDR3: CASSVVDRGYEQYF
DNA: TGTGCCAGCAGCGTAGTAGACAGGGGCTACGAGCAGTACTTC

D: NA
size: NA
V: TRBV5-8
J: TRBJ2-5
CDR3: CASSGGDGTQETQYF
DNA: TGTGCCAGCAGCGGCGGGGACGGGACTCAAGAGACCCAGTACTTC

D: TRBD1
size: once
V: TRBV7-9
J: TRBJ2-1
CDR3: CASSQGQGFDNEQFF
DNA: TGTGCCAGCAGCCAGGGACAGGGATTCGACAATGAGCAGTTCTTC

D: NA
size: NA
V: TRBV7-9
J: TRBJ2-1
CDR3: CASTDGGSSYNEQFF
DNA: TGTGCCAGCACCGACGGAGGAAGCTCCTACAATGAGCAGTTCTTC

D: TRBD1
size: once
V: TRBV7-9
J: TRBJ1-5
CDR3: CASSPGTDNQPQHF
DNA: TGTGCCAGCAGCCCCGGGACAGATAATCAGCCCCAGCATTTT

D: TRBD1
size: NA
V: TRBV15
J: TRBJ1-4
CDR3: CATSGQTGRNEKLFF
DNA: TGTGCCACCAGCGGTCAGACAGGGAGGAATGAAAAACTGTTTTTT

D: NA
size: NA
V: TRBV18
J: TRBJ2-2
CDR3: CASSPPTGEATGELFF
DNA: TGTGCCAGCTCACCCCCCACCGGGGAAGCCACCGGGGAGCTGTTTTTT

D: NA
size: once
V: TRBV12-5
J: TRBJ1-1
CDR3: CASGLYPNTEAFF
DNA: TGTGCTAGTGGTCTCTATCCGAACACTGAAGCTTTCTTT

D: TRBD1
size: NA
V: TRBV5-4
J: TRBJ1-5
CDR3: CASSLDREQPQHF
DNA: TGTGCCAGCAGCCTGGACAGGGAGCAGCCCCAGCATTTT